The present TCR beta chain was sequenced within a study of T-cell memory formation after mild COVID-19. Germline V CDR1 and CDR2: SEHNR, FQNEAQ (reference sequence). This CDR3 region has 16 residues. V was pared by 5 bases and J by 0 bases, with 6 bases of the junction left unmatched. TCRdb used MiXCR to reprocess the 5' RACE reads, holding one entry per CDR3 protein. This sample yields more than 150,000 distinct CDR3 sequences, of which about 9.9% are seen a single time; less than 4% belongs to the top ten. The TCR was taken from a young man who had mild COVID-19 (a few samples of this study predate the infection). Cell type and time point are not known. Sequencing input: PBMCs or a T cell subset sorted from them (not recorded which). The V and J genes are TRBV7-9 and TRBJ2-1; TRBD2 aligns across 8 bases. The CDR3 nucleotides read TGTGCCAGCAGCCGTATAGCGGGGAGCTCCTACAATGAGCAGTTCTTC. Protein product: CASSRIAGSSYNEQFF.